This record concerns one T cell receptor (beta chain) sequence. TCRdb re-called the 5' RACE reads through MiXCR, storing one row per CDR3 protein. The sample lists a few hundred thousand distinct CDR3 sequences, roughly 8.7% seen once, with 3% to 4% in the top ten. These data belong to a study of T cells after yellow fever vaccination. This CDR3 region has 17 residues. Germline CDR1 and CDR2: MGHRA and YSYEKL. The V end was cut by 2 bases, the J end by 13 bases, with 26 bases between. The input for sequencing was CD4+ T cells sorted from PBMCs, taken 5 days after the yellow fever booster vaccination. This receptor was taken from a man aged 18-30 years who received the YFV17D yellow fever vaccine. This chain connects TRBV4-1 to TRBJ1-4; D uncertain. The CDR3: CASSQRSDPRSFGRLFF. CDR3 sequence (DNA): TGCGCCAGCAGCCAAAGGTCAGATCCGAGGTCTTTCGGGCGACTGTTTTTT.